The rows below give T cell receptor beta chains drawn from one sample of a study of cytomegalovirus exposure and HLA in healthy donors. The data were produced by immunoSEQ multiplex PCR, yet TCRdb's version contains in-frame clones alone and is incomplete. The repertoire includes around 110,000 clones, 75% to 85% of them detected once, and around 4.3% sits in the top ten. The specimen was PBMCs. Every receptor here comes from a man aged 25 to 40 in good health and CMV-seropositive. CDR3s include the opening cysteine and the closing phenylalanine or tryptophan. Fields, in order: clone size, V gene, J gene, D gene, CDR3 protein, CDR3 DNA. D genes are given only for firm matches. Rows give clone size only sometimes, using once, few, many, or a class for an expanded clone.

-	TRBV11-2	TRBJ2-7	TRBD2	CASSRMTGGDLTYEQYF	TGTGCCAGCAGCCGGATGACGGGGGGAGATTTAACCTACGAGCAGTACTTC
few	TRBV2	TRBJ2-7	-	CASSRTAYEQYF	TGTGCCAGCAGTCGAACAGCCTACGAGCAGTACTTC
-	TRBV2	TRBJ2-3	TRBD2	CASSQLAGADTQYF	TGTGCCAGCAGTCAGCTAGCGGGAGCAGATACGCAGTATTTT
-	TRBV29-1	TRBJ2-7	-	CSVDLQGMSEQYF	TGCAGCGTTGATTTGCAGGGGATGAGCGAGCAGTACTTC
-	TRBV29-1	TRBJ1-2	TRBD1	CSARTGGYGYTF	TGCAGCGCTCGGACAGGGGGCTATGGCTACACCTTC
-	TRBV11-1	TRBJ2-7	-	CASSRPGVTSYEQYF	TGTGCCAGCAGCAGACCGGGGGTCACCTCCTACGAGCAGTACTTC
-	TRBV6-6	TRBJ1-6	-	CASSYGIQASNSPLHF	TGTGCCAGCAGTTACGGGATACAGGCATCAAATTCACCCCTCCACTTT
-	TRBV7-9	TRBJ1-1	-	CSSSPGVREAFF	TGTTCCAGCAGCCCAGGGGTCCGTGAAGCTTTCTTT
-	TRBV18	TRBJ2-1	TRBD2	CASSLLASGYNEQFF	TGTGCCAGCTCACTACTTGCTAGCGGCTACAATGAGCAGTTCTTC
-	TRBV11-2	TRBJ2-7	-	CASSFEQGPSYEQYF	TGTGCCAGCAGCTTCGAACAGGGTCCTTCCTACGAGCAGTACTTC
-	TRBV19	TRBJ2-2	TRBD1	CASSAPGQGNTGELFF	TGTGCCAGTAGTGCGCCGGGACAGGGGAACACCGGGGAGCTGTTTTTT
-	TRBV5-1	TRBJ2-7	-	CASSSSGFHEQYF	TGCGCCAGCAGCTCCTCAGGGTTCCACGAGCAGTACTTC
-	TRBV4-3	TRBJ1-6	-	CASSQDGYRDSPLHF	TGCGCCAGCAGCCAAGACGGATACAGGGATTCACCCCTCCACTTT
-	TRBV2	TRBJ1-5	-	CASSEVGQSNQPQHF	TGTGCCAGCAGTGAAGTCGGACAAAGCAATCAGCCCCAGCATTTT
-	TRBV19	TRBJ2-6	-	CASTPDSAGANGLTF	TGTGCCAGTACCCCGGACAGTGCTGGGGCCAACGGCCTGACTTTC
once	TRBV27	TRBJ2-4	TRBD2	CASSVKAGGSGNIQYF	TGTGCCAGCAGTGTAAAGGCAGGCGGGAGTGGGAACATTCAGTACTTC
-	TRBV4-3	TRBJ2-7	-	CASSLTGTRNYEQYF	TGCGCCAGCAGCCTAACCGGGACAAGGAACTACGAGCAGTACTTC
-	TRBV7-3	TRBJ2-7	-	CASSTHPSAGEQYF	TGTGCCAGCAGCACCCACCCTAGCGCTGGGGAGCAGTACTTC
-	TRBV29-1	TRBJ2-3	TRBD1	CSIDRGLPDTQYF	TGCAGCATTGACAGGGGTTTACCAGATACGCAGTATTTT
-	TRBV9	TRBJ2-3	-	CASSVSGNTDTQYF	TGTGCCAGCAGCGTCTCAGGGAACACAGATACGCAGTATTTT
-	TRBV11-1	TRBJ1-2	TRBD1	CASSLGEDRDHTF	TGTGCCAGCAGCTTAGGCGAGGACAGGGACCACACCTTC
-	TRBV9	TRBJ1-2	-	CASSVDRGGEDYGYTF	TGTGCCAGCAGCGTAGATCGAGGAGGGGAAGACTATGGCTACACCTTC
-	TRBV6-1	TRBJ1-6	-	CASSEQYNSPLHF	TGTGCCAGCAGTGAGCAGTATAATTCACCCCTCCACTTT
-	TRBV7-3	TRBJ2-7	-	CASSFGVAATYEQYF	TGTGCCAGCAGCTTCGGAGTCGCCGCTACCTACGAGCAGTACTTC
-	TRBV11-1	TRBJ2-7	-	CASSLDRPGEQYF	TGTGCCAGCAGCCTCGACAGACCGGGCGAGCAGTACTTC
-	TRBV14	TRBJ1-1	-	CASSQQGNTEAFF	TGTGCCAGCAGCCAACAGGGGAACACTGAAGCTTTCTTT
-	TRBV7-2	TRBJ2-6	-	CASSFSYRAPSGANVLTF	TGTGCCAGCAGCTTTTCCTACAGGGCACCCTCTGGGGCCAACGTCCTGACTTTC
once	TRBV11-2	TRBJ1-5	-	CASSLNSNQPQHF	TGTGCCAGCAGCCTAAATAGCAATCAGCCCCAGCATTTT
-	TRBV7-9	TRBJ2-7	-	CSSSFDKSEQYF	TGTTCCAGCAGCTTTGACAAATCCGAGCAGTACTTC
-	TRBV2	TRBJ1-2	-	CASSAQTGPYYGYTF	TGTGCCAGCAGTGCCCAGACAGGCCCTTACTATGGCTACACCTTC
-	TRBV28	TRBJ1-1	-	CASSLFSGVAFF	TGTGCCAGCAGTTTATTTAGTGGAGTCGCTTTCTTT
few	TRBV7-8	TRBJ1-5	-	CASSSRTLNQPQHF	TGTGCCAGCAGCTCCCGGACTCTCAATCAGCCCCAGCATTTT
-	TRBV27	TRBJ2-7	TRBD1	CASSGQGGYEQYF	TGTGCCAGCTCCGGACAGGGGGGCTACGAGCAGTACTTC
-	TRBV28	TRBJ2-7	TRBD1	CASSFLSGTGNSYEQYF	TGTGCCAGCAGTTTTTTATCCGGGACAGGTAACTCCTACGAGCAGTACTTC
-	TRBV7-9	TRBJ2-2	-	CASNKTLQGPGELFF	TGTGCCAGCAACAAGACACTACAGGGACCCGGGGAGCTGTTTTTT
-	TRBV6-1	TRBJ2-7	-	CASSAGLNYEQYF	TGTGCCAGCAGTGCAGGATTGAACTACGAGCAGTACTTC
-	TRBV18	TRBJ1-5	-	CASSTSGAGQPQHF	TGTGCCAGCTCCACCAGTGGGGCCGGCCAGCCCCAGCATTTT
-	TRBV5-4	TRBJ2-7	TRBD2	CASSFSGRATLYEQYF	TGTGCCAGCAGCTTTAGCGGGAGGGCCACCCTCTACGAGCAGTACTTC
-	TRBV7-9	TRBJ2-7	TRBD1	CSSTLPGQGTYEQYF	TGTTCCAGCACCCTCCCGGGACAGGGGACCTACGAGCAGTACTTC
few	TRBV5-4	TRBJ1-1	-	CASRRAGMNTEAFF	TGTGCCAGCCGAAGAGCGGGTATGAACACTGAAGCTTTCTTT
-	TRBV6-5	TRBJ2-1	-	CASRRDPRREQFF	TGTGCCAGCCGCCGTGACCCCCGGAGGGAGCAGTTCTTC
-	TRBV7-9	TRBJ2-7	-	CASSGGRGLSSYEQYF	TGTGCCAGCAGCGGGGGTAGGGGACTTTCATCCTACGAGCAGTACTTC
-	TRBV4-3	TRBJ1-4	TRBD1	CASSQELFGTGVNEKLFF	TGCGCCAGCAGCCAAGAACTTTTTGGGACAGGCGTGAATGAAAAACTGTTTTTT
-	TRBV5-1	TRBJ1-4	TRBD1	CASSSSGTVKNLFF	TGCGCCAGCAGCTCATCCGGGACAGTGAAAAACTTGTTTTTT
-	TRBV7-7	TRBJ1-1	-	CASSPTGNTEAFF	TGTGCTAGCAGCCCGACAGGGAACACTGAAGCTTTCTTT
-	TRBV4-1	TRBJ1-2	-	CASSQDPPGQWPYGYTF	TGCGCCAGCAGCCAAGATCCCCCCGGACAGTGGCCCTATGGCTACACCTTC
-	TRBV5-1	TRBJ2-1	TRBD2	CASSLAGTSGSAFF	TGCGCCAGCAGCTTGGCCGGGACTAGCGGGAGTGCGTTCTTC
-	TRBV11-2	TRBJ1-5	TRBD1	CASSKNAGTGNQPQHF	TGTGCCAGCAGCAAAAACGCCGGGACAGGTAATCAGCCCCAGCATTTT
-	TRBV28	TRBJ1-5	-	CASNPWTENQPQHF	TGTGCCAGCAATCCGTGGACAGAGAATCAGCCCCAGCATTTT
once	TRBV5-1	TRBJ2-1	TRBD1	CASSFRQGDEDEQFF	TGCGCCAGCAGCTTTCGGCAGGGGGATGAGGATGAGCAGTTCTTC
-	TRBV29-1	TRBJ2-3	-	CSVDKGIPDTQYF	TGCAGCGTTGATAAGGGGATACCAGATACGCAGTATTTT
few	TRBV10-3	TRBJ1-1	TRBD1	CAIKGQHTEAFF	TGTGCCATCAAGGGACAGCACACTGAAGCTTTCTTT
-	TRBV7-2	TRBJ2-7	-	CASSFIEEQYF	TGTGCCAGCAGCTTCATTGAGGAGCAGTACTTC
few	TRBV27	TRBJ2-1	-	CASRHGLSPFNEQFF	TGTGCCAGCAGACACGGACTCTCGCCCTTCAATGAGCAGTTCTTC
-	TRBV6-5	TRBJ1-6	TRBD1	CASTRDRVNSPLHF	TGTGCCAGCACCAGGGACAGAGTCAATTCACCCCTCCACTTT
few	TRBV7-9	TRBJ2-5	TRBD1	CSSSPPTGVHQETQYF	TGTTCCAGCAGCCCCCCGACAGGGGTGCACCAAGAGACCCAGTACTTC
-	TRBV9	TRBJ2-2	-	CASDRNTGELFF	TGTGCCAGCGACAGAAACACCGGGGAGCTGTTTTTT
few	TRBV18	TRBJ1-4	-	CASSPPNRDLHNEKLFF	TGTGCCAGCTCACCACCCAACAGGGACCTTCATAATGAAAAACTGTTTTTT